The 5 T cell receptor beta chains presented below share a single source sample, sequenced in a study of OX40 agonist ivuxolimab in advanced cancers. Here immunoSEQ multiplex PCR was the method, and the copy in TCRdb shows in-frame clones only, minus some. Altogether almost 70,000 clones are present, 90% being singletons, with the ten largest covering roughly a tenth. The sequences come from CD4+ or CD8+ T cells sorted from blood, collected in a trial of the OX40 agonist ivuxolimab. These receptors were taken from an adult with an advanced solid tumor such as melanoma, head and neck, liver or kidney cancer.

The V gene is TRBV11-2, the J gene TRBJ1-1, with D perhaps matching TRBD1 (5 bases). CDR3 length: 13 amino acids. Trimming took 6 bases from V and 5 from J, leaving 13 bases between them. Germline CDR1 and CDR2: SGHAT and FQNNGV. CDR3 sequence reads: CASSLGVETEAFF. CDR3 sequence (DNA): TGTGCCAGCAGTCTAGGGGTCGAGACTGAAGCTTTCTTT.

The CDR3 coding sequence is TGCGCCAGCAGTGAGGGGCGCAATCAGCCCCAGCATTTT. This sequence encodes CASSEGRNQPQHF. This chain joins TRBV10-1 and TRBJ1-5; no reliable D call. From germline, CDR1 is WNHNN and CDR2 SYGVQD (reference sequence). The CDR3 is 13 amino acids. V gave up 2 bases and J gave up 2 bases, with 4 bases separating them.

This chain uses TRBV28 with TRBJ2-3; D is possibly TRBD2 (5 bases). Trimming left V 6 bases short and J 8 bases short, with 12 bases between. The germline CDR1 and CDR2 sequences are MDHEN and SYDVKM. The CDR3 sequence is 12 residues long. The DNA of the CDR3 is TGTGCCAGCAGCCGAGGGTTGGGTACGCAGTATTTT. It translates to CASSRGLGTQYF.

The genes are TRBV7-9 and TRBJ2-7; D unclear. V was cut by 1 base and J by 2 bases, with 9 bases left in between. Germline lookup yields CDR1 SEHNR and CDR2 FQNEAQ (reference sequence). There are 14 residues in the CDR3. CDR3 DNA sequence: TGTGCCAGCAGCTTAGATGGCGGCCCCTACGAGCAGTACTTC. Translating gives CASSLDGGPYEQYF.

The genes are TRBV5-4 and TRBJ1-2; D unclear. Germline V CDR1 and CDR2: SGHNT, YYREEE (reference sequence). The CDR3 has 13 residues. Trimming pared 0 bases from V and 7 bases from J, leaving 10 bases between. This CDR3 is CASSLAVDFGYTF. In nucleotides, the CDR3 is TGTGCCAGCAGCTTGGCAGTGGATTTTGGCTACACCTTC.